The sample holds a few counts of the clone carrying this T cell receptor (beta chain). Its target is not known. Included in the TCR beta cDNA libraries were unique molecular identifiers. TCRdb reprocessed the PCR reads via MiXCR and lists one record per CDR3 protein. The table records 820,000 or so distinct CDR3 sequences, around 50% of them present only once. The record originates from a study of post-analysis software for immune sequencing data. General study findings and limits: The F measure placed samples prepared in the same batch into strongly shared clusters. Among multiple sclerosis patients, normalized Chao1 diversity was significantly below that of controls. Comparison of patients with controls showed five TRBV segments more frequent in patients, TRBV5-6, TRBV5-1 and TRBV20-1 among them.

Germline V CDR1 and CDR2: DFQATT, SNEGSKA (reference sequence). V dropped 4 bases and J dropped 3 bases, with 9 bases sitting between them. This CDR3 region has 13 residues. The source of this sequence is a girl aged 5-17 years with multiple sclerosis. The chain carries TRBV20-1 and TRBJ2-2; possible D gene TRBD1, 5 bases. Sequenced input: blood. In DNA form, the CDR3 reads TGCAGTGCTACCGAGACAGACACCGGGGAGCTGTTTTTT. This gives the protein CSATETDTGELFF.